What follows are 30 T cell receptor beta chains derived from one specimen sequenced in a study of beta chain features in type 1 diabetes. Every isolated RNA sample was fully reverse transcribed, so sequencing captured expressed TCRB transcripts. Some clones are missing from TCRdb's copy, which holds only in-frame ones; the method was immunoSEQ multiplex PCR. The table records 300,000 to 350,000 clones, 13% to 15% of them present only once. Specimen: central memory CD4+ T cells from blood. Every receptor here comes from a man aged 25 to 40 in good health.

This sequence joins TRBV14 and TRBJ1-1; D uncertain. This CDR3 contains 17 residues. Germline V lookup: CDR1 SGHDN, CDR2 FVKESK. Trimming removed 1 base at V and 1 base at J, with 16 bases between. The CDR3 coding sequence is TGTGCCAGCAGCCAAGCTGTTTGGGAGGGTCGGAACACTGAAGCTTTCTTT. It encodes CASSQAVWEGRNTEAFF.

This chain joins TRBV5-6 and TRBJ1-4, with D perhaps TRBD1 (5 bases). The CDR3 loop spans 16 amino acids. Germline V lookup: CDR1 SGHDT, CDR2 YYEEEE. V gave up 1 base and J gave up 7 bases, with 17 bases separating them. The DNA for the CDR3 is TGTGCCAGCAGCTTGAATTCGGGCAGGGTAGTTGAAAAACTGTTTTTT. Protein product: CASSLNSGRVVEKLFF.

V is TRBV6-1 and J is TRBJ2-7; 10 nucleotides match TRBD1. V was clipped by 10 bases and J by 3 bases; unmatched bases: 12. Per the germline V gene, CDR1 is MNHNS and CDR2 is SASEGT. This CDR3 has 15 amino acids. CDR3 bases: TGTGCCACCCAGGAGGCGGGACAGGGGAGCTACGAGCAGTACTTC. It specifies CATQEAGQGSYEQYF.

The chain combines TRBV5-1 with TRBJ2-7; TRBD2 matches 7 bases. The CDR3 spans 16 residues. The V and J ends lost 2 bases and 3 bases, in that order; junction bases with no gene match: 11. Germline V gives CDR1 SGHRS, CDR2 YFSETQ. As DNA, the CDR3 is TGCGCCAGCAGCTTTGGACCGGGCGGGGGAAACTACGAGCAGTACTTC. It codes for CASSFGPGGGNYEQYF.

This clone was observed once. At the DNA level, this CDR3 is encoded by other sequences in the same sample as well. This chain connects TRBV9 to TRBJ2-6; the D is unclear. Germline CDR1 is SGDLS and CDR2 is YYNGEE. Trimming left V 1 base short and J 0 bases short, with 5 bases between. The CDR3 length is 15 residues. The CDR3 region is CASSVRASGANVLTF. The CDR3 nucleotides are TGTGCCAGCAGCGTACGAGCCTCTGGGGCCAACGTCCTGACTTTC.

This clone was counted only a few times. V gene TRBV5-4 combines with J gene TRBJ2-2; D is tentatively TRBD1 or TRBD2 (5 bases each). The CDR3 loop spans 18 amino acids. V was pared by 5 bases and J by 1 base, with 21 bases between. The germline V gene has CDR1 SGHNT and CDR2 YYREEE (reference sequence). Written as DNA, the CDR3 is TGTGCCAGCAGAGCCGGGACCCCCCTGGCCGGGAACACCGGGGAGCTGTTTTTT. It encodes CASRAGTPLAGNTGELFF.

This chain connects TRBV25-1 to TRBJ1-6, with D hard to call. Deletions cut 5 bases from V and 5 bases from J, with 10 bases between. CDR3 length: 14 amino acids. The germline CDR1 and CDR2 sequences are MGHDK and SYGVNS. DNA for the CDR3: TGTGCCAGCAGTCGAGGAGGAGATAATTCACCCCTCCACTTT. This sequence encodes CASSRGGDNSPLHF.

This clone was counted a few times. A much larger clone lies a single base off, so this may be a read error. V and J are TRBV5-5 and TRBJ2-2; D call uncertain. This CDR3 has 13 amino acids. In germline, CDR1 is SGHKS, CDR2 YYEKEE (reference sequence). The CDR3 DNA reads TGCGCCAGCAGCCAAGATAACACCGGGGAGCTGTTTTTT. It yields the protein CASSQDNTGELFF.

This clone was seen a few times. The chain combines TRBV21-1 with TRBJ2-3; the D call in the table, TRBD1, was not verified against the DNA. TRBV21-1 is a pseudogene locus. The CDR3 runs to 19 residues. The CDR3 loop is CASSKVRNSREHGTDTQYF. The CDR3 region has the DNA TGTGCCAGCAGCAAGGTTCGGAATTCCAGGGAACACGGCACAGATACGCAGTATTTT.

This rearrangement joins TRBV11-2 to TRBJ2-7, with D uncertain. The germline V and J ends were trimmed by 4 bases and 3 bases, with 4 bases remaining between them. The germline CDR1 and CDR2 sequences are SGHAT and FQNNGV. The CDR3 sequence is 11 residues long. CDR3 DNA sequence: TGTGCCAGCAGCTGGGGCTACGAGCAGTACTTC. Its translation: CASSWGYEQYF.

This chain joins TRBV25-1 and TRBJ1-1; no clear D. The CDR3 has 15 amino acids. Germline-derived CDR1 and CDR2 are MGHDK and SYGVNS. V was shortened by 4 bases and J by 8 bases, with 20 bases between the two germline ends. CDR3 loop: CASSGYTPRGREAFF. CDR3 nucleotides: TGTGCCAGCAGTGGCTACACCCCGCGCGGGAGAGAAGCTTTCTTT.

This clone appeared a few times. The genes are TRBV6-5 and TRBJ2-3; D may be TRBD2 (5 bases). Trimming took off 5 bases at V and 14 bases at J, with 20 bases between the two ends. Germline V gene lookup returns CDR1 MNHEY and CDR2 SVGAGI. The CDR3 has 13 amino acids. The CDR3 loop reads CASSEGSRELGYF. As DNA, the CDR3 is TGTGCCAGCAGTGAGGGATCCCGAGAGCTTGGGTATTTT.

This clone has just a few counts. CDR3 bases: TGCGCCAGCAGCCAAGAAGGGGGCAGTATCGATACGCAGTATTTT. Its protein product is CASSQEGGSIDTQYF. The chain joins TRBV4-3 to TRBJ2-3, with 7 bases lining up with TRBD1. V shed 0 bases and J 6 bases; nucleotides not matched to a gene: 6. The CDR3 length is 15 residues. Germline V gives CDR1 LGHNA, CDR2 YSLEER.

The chain links TRBV4-1 to TRBJ2-2; no reliable D call. Germline lookup yields CDR1 MGHRA and CDR2 YSYEKL. The CDR3 loop spans 13 amino acids. The V end was cut by 1 base, the J end by 6 bases, with 6 bases between. The CDR3: CASSQVRAGELFF. DNA of the CDR3: TGCGCCAGCAGCCAAGTTCGGGCCGGGGAGCTGTTTTTT.

This clone appeared a few times. J is TRBJ2-5 and V is TRBV27; 7 nucleotides agree with TRBD1. CDR1 is MNHEY and CDR2 is SMNVEV in the germline V gene (reference sequence). After removal of 8 bases from V and 2 bases from J, the junction contained 8 bases not matched to a gene. This CDR3 contains 14 residues. The CDR3, as DNA: TGTGCCAGCCGCAAGGGACAGAGACAAGAGACCCAGTACTTC. Protein: CASRKGQRQETQYF.

This chain connects TRBV5-4 to TRBJ2-1; D perhaps matches TRBD1 (7 bases). Trimming removed 3 bases from V and 9 bases from J, with 19 bases in between. CDR1 SGHNT and CDR2 YYREEE come from the germline V gene (reference sequence). CDR3 size: 15 residues. CDR3 DNA: TGTGCCAGCAGCTCGGGGGTGACAGGGTTTGGTGAGCAGTTCTTC. Residues: CASSSGVTGFGEQFF.

This clone came up many times. As DNA, the CDR3 is TGTGCCAGCGGACTAGCTAACTACAATGAGCAGTTCTTC. Translated: CASGLANYNEQFF. The chain couples TRBV19 to TRBJ2-1; 8 bases agree with TRBD2. The germline gives CDR1 LNHDA, CDR2 SQIVND (reference sequence). The CDR3 covers 13 residues. V was clipped by 9 bases and J by 3 bases; unmatched bases: 4.

This clone has just a few counts. V is TRBV7-8 and J is TRBJ2-6; weak D call: TRBD2 (5 bases). The CDR3 runs 17 residues. V lost 3 bases, J lost 0 bases, and 12 bases lay in between. Germline values: CDR1 SGHVS, CDR2 FQNEAQ. The CDR3 loop reads CASSLRVRSSGANVLTF. DNA for the CDR3: TGTGCCAGCAGCTTGCGGGTTCGCTCCTCTGGGGCCAACGTCCTGACTTTC.

Only a few counts were recorded for this clone. The chain has TRBV4-2 and TRBJ1-2, with D possibly matching TRBD1 (5 bases). CDR1 LGHNA and CDR2 YNFKEQ come from the germline V gene. The V end was cut by 5 bases, the J end by 3 bases, with 25 bases between. The CDR3 contains 18 residues. CDR3 sequence (DNA): TGTGCCAGCAGCTTGGTGGCAGTTACGAGGGGACGGGACTATGGCTACACCTTC. Amino acid sequence: CASSLVAVTRGRDYGYTF.

The rearrangement joins TRBV6-5 to TRBJ2-4, with 7 positions matching TRBD2. CDR1 is MNHEY and CDR2 is SVGAGI in the germline V gene. The CDR3 spans 15 residues. Trimming took 2 bases from V and 3 from J; bases not matched to a gene: 4. CDR3 loop: CASSYGTTGKNIQYF. CDR3 coding DNA: TGTGCCAGCAGTTACGGGACTACGGGCAAAAACATTCAGTACTTC.

This clone was observed a handful of times. J is TRBJ1-1 and V is TRBV18; unclear D gene. CDR1 and CDR2 from the germline V gene are KGHSH and LQKENI. The CDR3 is 13 amino acids. The V end was cut by 2 bases, the J end by 2 bases, with 6 bases between. Here the CDR3 DNA reads TGTGCCAGCTCACCAGGCAGTAACACTGAAGCTTTCTTT. Encoded protein: CASSPGSNTEAFF.

This chain connects TRBV7-2 to TRBJ2-4, with D tentatively TRBD2 (6 bases). This CDR3 spans 15 amino acids. The germline V and J ends were trimmed by 3 bases and 0 bases, with 9 bases remaining between them. CDR1 SGHTA and CDR2 FQGNSA come from the germline V gene. The CDR3 region is CASSFGGIAKNIQYF. As DNA, the CDR3 is TGTGCCAGCAGCTTCGGGGGTATAGCCAAAAACATTCAGTACTTC. The variable domain in full, completed from reference TRBV7-2 and TRBJ2-4, reads GAGVSQSPSNKVTEKGKDVELRCDPISGHTALYWYRQSLGQGLEFLIYFQGNSAPDKSGLPSDRFSAERTGGSVSTLTIQRTQQEDSAVYLCASSFGGIAKNIQYFGAGTRLSVL.

The chain joins TRBV7-8 to TRBJ2-7; D uncertain. The V gene's germline CDR1 is SGHVS and CDR2 FQNEAQ. The CDR3 is made up of 16 amino acids. The germline V and J ends were trimmed by 3 bases and 2 bases, with 17 bases remaining between them. DNA of the CDR3: TGTGCCAGCAGCTTGTCCGGACGGAAGCTAGCCTACGAGCAGTACTTC. Translation gives CASSLSGRKLAYEQYF.

The chain joins TRBV4-3 to TRBJ2-3; TRBD2 matches at 9 bases. The CDR3 sequence is 19 residues long. The ends lost 0 bases at V and 1 base at J; junction bases unmatched: 11. Germline V gene data show CDR1 as LGHNA and CDR2 as YSLEER. The DNA of the CDR3 is TGCGCCAGCAGCCAAGATCGGGGCGGGGGGGCAATCCGCACAGATACGCAGTATTTT. Encoded protein: CASSQDRGGGAIRTDTQYF.

This clone appeared a few times. DNA for the CDR3: TGCAGCGCCCTAGGGGCCCGTGGCTACACCTTC. It yields the protein CSALGARGYTF. The chain couples TRBV29-1 to TRBJ1-2, with D tentatively TRBD1 (5 bases). In germline, CDR1 is SQVTM, CDR2 ANQGSEA. The CDR3 length is 11 residues. The V gene lost 7 bases and the J gene lost 7 bases, with 13 bases spanning the gap.

This clone was counted only a few times. This rearrangement joins TRBV6-5 to TRBJ1-1; 8 bases match TRBD1. The V gene's germline CDR1 is MNHEY and CDR2 SVGAGI. This CDR3 region has 15 residues. Trimming at V came to 5 bases and at J to 4 bases, leaving 9 bases not matched to a gene. CDR3 sequence: CASSIDRGQITEAFF. CDR3 nucleotides: TGTGCCAGCAGTATCGACAGGGGTCAGATCACTGAAGCTTTCTTT.

The CDR3 DNA is TGCGCCAGCAGCTTTTCGCAGCGGGCCATCGAGAATGAGCAGTTCTTC. Amino acids: CASSFSQRAIENEQFF. V gene TRBV5-1 combines with J gene TRBJ2-1, with D possibly matching TRBD2 (6 bases). Trimming took 2 bases from V and 7 from J, leaving 19 bases between them. CDR1 SGHRS and CDR2 YFSETQ come from the germline V gene. The CDR3 sequence is 16 residues long.

V and J are TRBV4-3 and TRBJ1-2; 8 bases align to TRBD1. The CDR3 has 14 residues. J lost 8 bases, V lost 1 base, and 6 bases had no gene match. Per germline, CDR1 LGHNA and CDR2 YSLEER. CDR3 sequence: CASSQVEGTGGYTF. DNA of the CDR3: TGCGCCAGCAGCCAAGTAGAGGGGACAGGAGGCTACACCTTC.

This rearrangement joins TRBV7-7 to TRBJ2-7, with D maybe TRBD1 (6 bases). Per the germline V gene, CDR1 is SSHAT and CDR2 is FNYEAQ (reference sequence). This CDR3 is built from 13 residues. With 5 bases removed from V and 6 bases from J, the gap between germline ends came to 14 bases. CDR3 sequence (DNA): TGTGCCAGCAGCCAAGGGGGTACAACCGAGCAGTACTTC. Amino acids: CASSQGGTTEQYF.

The gene calls are TRBV7-3 and TRBJ2-1; 9 positions match TRBD2. CDR1 is SGHTA, CDR2 FQGTGA, per germline. Trimming removed 4 bases from V and 3 bases from J; junction bases left unmatched: 4. The CDR3 spans 15 residues. The CDR3 sequence: CASSSLAGRYNEQFF. The CDR3 nucleotides are TGTGCCAGCAGCTCACTAGCGGGCCGCTACAATGAGCAGTTCTTC.